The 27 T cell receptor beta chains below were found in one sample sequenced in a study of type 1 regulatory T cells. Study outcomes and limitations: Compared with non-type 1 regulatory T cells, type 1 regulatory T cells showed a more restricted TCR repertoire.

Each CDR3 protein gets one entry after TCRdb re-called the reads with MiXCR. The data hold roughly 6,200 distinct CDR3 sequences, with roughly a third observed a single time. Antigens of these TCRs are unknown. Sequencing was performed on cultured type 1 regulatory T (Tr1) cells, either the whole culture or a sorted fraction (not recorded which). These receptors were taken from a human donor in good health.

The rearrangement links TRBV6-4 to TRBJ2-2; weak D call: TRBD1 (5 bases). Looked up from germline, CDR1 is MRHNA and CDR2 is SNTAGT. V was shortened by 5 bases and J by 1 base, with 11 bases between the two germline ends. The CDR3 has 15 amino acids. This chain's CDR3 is CASSPDTLNTGELFF. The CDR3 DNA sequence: TGTGCCAGCAGTCCGGACACACTGAACACCGGGGAGCTGTTTTTT.

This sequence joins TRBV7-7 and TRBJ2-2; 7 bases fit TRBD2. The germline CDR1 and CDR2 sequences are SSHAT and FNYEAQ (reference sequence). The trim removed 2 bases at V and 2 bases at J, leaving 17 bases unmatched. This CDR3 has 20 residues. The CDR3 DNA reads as TGTGCCAGCAGCTTACGTGGCCTAGCGGAAGTTGGGCCTAACACCGGGGAGCTGTTTTTT. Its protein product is CASSLRGLAEVGPNTGELFF. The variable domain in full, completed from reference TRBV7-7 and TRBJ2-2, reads GAGVSQSPRYKVTKRGQDVTLRCDPISSHATLYWYQQALGQGPEFLTYFNYEAQPDKSGLPSDRFSAERPEGSISTLTIQRTEQRDSAMYRCASSLRGLAEVGPNTGELFFGEGSRLTVL.

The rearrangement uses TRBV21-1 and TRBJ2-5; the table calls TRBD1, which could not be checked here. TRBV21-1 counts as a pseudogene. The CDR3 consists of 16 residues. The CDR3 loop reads CASRPFAQGGRETQYF. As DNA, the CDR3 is TGTGCCAGCAGGCCCTTCGCCCAGGGCGGTCGAGAGACCCAGTACTTC.

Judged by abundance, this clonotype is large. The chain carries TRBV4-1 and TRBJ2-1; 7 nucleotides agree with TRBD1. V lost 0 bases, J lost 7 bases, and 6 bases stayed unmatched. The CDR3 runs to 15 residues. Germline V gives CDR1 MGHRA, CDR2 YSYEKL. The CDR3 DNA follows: TGCGCCAGCAGCCAAGATCAGACAGGGTGGAATGAGCAGTTCTTC. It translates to CASSQDQTGWNEQFF.

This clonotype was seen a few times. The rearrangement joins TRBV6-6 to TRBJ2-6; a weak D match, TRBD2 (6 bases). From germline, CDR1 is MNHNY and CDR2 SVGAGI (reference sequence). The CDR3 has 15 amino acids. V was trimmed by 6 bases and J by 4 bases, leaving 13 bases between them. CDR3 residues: CASSLAGTGANVLTF. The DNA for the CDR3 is TGTGCCAGCAGCCTGGCGGGGACCGGGGCCAACGTCCTGACTTTC.

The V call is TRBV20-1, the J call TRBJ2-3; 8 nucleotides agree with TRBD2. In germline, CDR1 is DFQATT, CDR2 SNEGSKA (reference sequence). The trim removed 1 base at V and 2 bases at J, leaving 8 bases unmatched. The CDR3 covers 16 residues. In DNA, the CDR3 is TGCAGTGCTAGAGTGTGGGAGCGGGGGATCACAGATACGCAGTATTTT. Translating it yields CSARVWERGITDTQYF.

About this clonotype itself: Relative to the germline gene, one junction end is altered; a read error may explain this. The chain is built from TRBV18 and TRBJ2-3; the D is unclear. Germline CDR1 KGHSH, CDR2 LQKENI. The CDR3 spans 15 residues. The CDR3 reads CAGSPDVYSTDTQYF. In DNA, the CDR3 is TGTGCCGGCTCACCCGACGTCTATAGCACAGATACGCAGTATTTT.

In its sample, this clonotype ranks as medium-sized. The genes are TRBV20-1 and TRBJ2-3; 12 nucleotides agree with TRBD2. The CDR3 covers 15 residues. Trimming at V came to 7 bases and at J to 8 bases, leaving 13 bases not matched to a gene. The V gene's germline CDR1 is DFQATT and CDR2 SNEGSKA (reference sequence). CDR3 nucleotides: TGCAGTGAACTAAATAGACTAGCGGGAGTAGGTACGCAGTATTTT. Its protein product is CSELNRLAGVGTQYF.

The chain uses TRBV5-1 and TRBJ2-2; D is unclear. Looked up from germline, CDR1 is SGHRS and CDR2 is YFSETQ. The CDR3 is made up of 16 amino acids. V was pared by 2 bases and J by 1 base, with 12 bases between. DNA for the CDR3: TGCGCCAGCAGCTTTTCGACACCTCTGAACACCGGGGAGCTGTTTTTT. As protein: CASSFSTPLNTGELFF.

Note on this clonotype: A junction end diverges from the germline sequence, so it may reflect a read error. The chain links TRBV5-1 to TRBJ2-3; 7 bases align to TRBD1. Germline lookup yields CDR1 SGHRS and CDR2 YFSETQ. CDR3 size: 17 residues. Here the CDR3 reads CASSLPPTTGRTGTQYF. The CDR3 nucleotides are TGCGCCAGCAGCTTACCCCCGACTACCGGTAGGACAGGTACGCAATATTTT.

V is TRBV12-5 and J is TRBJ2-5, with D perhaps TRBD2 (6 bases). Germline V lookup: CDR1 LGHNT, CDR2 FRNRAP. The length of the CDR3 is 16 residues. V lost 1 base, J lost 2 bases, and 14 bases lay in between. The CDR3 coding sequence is TGTGCTAGTGGTTTGGACACCGGGACTCGTCAAGAGACCCAGTACTTC. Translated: CASGLDTGTRQETQYF. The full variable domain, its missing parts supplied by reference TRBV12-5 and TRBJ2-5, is DARVTQTPRHKVTEMGQEVTMRCQPILGHNTVFWYRQTMMQGLELLAYFRNRAPLDDSGMPKDRFSAEMPDATLATLKIQPSEPRDSAVYFCASGLDTGTRQETQYFGPGTRLLVL.

The CDR3 is CASSRGNNEQFF. The CDR3 bases are TGTGCCAGCAGCCGGGGCAACAATGAGCAGTTCTTC. The chain combines TRBV11-3 with TRBJ2-1; TRBD1 or TRBD2 may be the D gene (5 bases each). The CDR3 contains 12 residues. Germline assignment: CDR1 SGHNT and CDR2 YENEEA. V was clipped by 5 bases and J by 5 bases, with 7 bases between them. The variable domain in full, completed from reference TRBV11-3 and TRBJ2-1, reads EAGVVQSPRYKIIEKKQPVAFWCNPISGHNTLYWYLQNLGQGPELLIRYENEEAVDDSQLPKDRFSAERLKGVDSTLKIQPAELGDSAVYLCASSRGNNEQFFGPGTRLTVL.

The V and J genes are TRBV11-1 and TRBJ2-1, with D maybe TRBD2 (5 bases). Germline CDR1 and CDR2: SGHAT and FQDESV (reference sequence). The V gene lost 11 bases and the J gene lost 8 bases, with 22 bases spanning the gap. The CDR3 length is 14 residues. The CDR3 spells CADTPVGSGDEQFF. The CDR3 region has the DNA TGTGCCGACACACCTGTCGGGTCCGGGGATGAGCAGTTCTTC.

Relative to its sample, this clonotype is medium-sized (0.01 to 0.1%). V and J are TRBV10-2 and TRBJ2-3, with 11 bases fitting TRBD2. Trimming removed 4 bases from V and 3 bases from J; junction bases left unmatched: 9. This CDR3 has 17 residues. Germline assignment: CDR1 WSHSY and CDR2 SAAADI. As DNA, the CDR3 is TGCGCCAGCAGTGTCCTAGCGGGAGGTCTCGGAACAGATACGCAGTATTTT. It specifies CASSVLAGGLGTDTQYF.

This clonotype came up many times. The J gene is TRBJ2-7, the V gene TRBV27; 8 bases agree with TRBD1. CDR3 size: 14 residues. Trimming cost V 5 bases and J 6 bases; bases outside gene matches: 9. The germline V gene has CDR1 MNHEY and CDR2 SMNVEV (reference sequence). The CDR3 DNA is TGTGCCAGCAGTCCACAGGCAGGGGGCTTCGAGCAGTACTTC. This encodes CASSPQAGGFEQYF.

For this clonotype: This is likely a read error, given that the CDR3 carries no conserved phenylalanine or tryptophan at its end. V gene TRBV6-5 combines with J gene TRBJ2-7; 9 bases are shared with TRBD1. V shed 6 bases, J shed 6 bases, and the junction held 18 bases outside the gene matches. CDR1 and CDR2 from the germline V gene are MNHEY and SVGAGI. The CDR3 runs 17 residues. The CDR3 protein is CASSRSRTGGAFGEQYI. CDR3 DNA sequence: TGTGCCAGCAGCAGGAGCCGAACAGGGGGCGCTTTTGGCGAGCAGTACATC.

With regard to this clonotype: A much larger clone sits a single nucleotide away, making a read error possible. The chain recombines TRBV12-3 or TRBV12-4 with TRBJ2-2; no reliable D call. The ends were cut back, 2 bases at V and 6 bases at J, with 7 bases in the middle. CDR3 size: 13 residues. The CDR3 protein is CASSLSEAGELFF. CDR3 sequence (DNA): TGTGCCAGCAGTTTAAGTGAGGCCGGGGAGCTGTTTTTT.

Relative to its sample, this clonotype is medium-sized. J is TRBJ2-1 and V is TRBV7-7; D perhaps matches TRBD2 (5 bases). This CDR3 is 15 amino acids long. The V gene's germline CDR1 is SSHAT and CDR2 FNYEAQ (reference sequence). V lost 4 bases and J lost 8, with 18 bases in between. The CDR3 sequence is CASSSLGLRADEQFF. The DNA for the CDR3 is TGTGCCAGCAGCTCACTAGGCCTTAGGGCGGATGAGCAGTTCTTC.

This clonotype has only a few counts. CDR3 protein: CATSSRTSGRSYEQFF. Written as DNA, the CDR3 is TGTGCCACCAGCTCTCGTACTAGCGGGAGAAGTTATGAGCAGTTCTTC. The V and J genes are TRBV15 and TRBJ2-1; 11 bases match TRBD2. The trim removed 5 bases at V and 8 bases at J, leaving 11 bases unmatched. CDR1 and CDR2 from the germline V gene are LNHNV and YYDKDF (reference sequence). CDR3 length equals 16 residues.

CDR3 bases: TGCGCCAGCAGCCCACAGGGGGTGGCTAACTATGGCTACACCTTC. It yields the protein CASSPQGVANYGYTF. The chain links TRBV5-1 to TRBJ1-2; 8 bases agree with TRBD1. Germline CDR1 SGHRS, CDR2 YFSETQ. This CDR3 is built from 15 residues. V dropped 4 bases and J dropped 0; count of bases not matched to a gene: 5.

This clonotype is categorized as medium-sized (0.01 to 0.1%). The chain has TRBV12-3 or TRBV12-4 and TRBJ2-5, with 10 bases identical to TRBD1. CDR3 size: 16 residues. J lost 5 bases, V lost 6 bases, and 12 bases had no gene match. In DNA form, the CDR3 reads TGTGCCAGCAGCACATTCTCCGGGACAGGGGATGAGACCCAGTACTTC. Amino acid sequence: CASSTFSGTGDETQYF.

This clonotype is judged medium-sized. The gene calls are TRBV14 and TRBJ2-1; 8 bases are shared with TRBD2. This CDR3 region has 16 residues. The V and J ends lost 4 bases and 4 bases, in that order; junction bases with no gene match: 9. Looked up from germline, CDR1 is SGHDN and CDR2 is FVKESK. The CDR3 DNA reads TGTGCCAGCAGCCGTGGAGGACTAGCCCTATACAATGAGCAGTTCTTC. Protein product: CASSRGGLALYNEQFF.

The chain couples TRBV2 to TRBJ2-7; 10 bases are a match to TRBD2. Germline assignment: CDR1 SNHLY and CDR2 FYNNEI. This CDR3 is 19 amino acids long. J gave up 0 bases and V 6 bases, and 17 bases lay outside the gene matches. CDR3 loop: CASRPGMETTSGFSYEQYF. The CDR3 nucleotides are TGTGCCAGCAGACCTGGAATGGAGACGACTAGCGGGTTCTCCTACGAGCAGTACTTC. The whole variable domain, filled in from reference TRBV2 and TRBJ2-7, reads EPEVTQTPSHQVTQMGQEVILRCVPISNHLYFYWYRQILGQKVEFLVSFYNNEISEKSEIFDDQFSVERPDGSNFTLKIRSTKLEDSAMYFCASRPGMETTSGFSYEQYFGPGTRLTVT.

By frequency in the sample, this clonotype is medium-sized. DNA for the CDR3: TGTGCCAGCAGCTTAACCAACCTGAACACTGAAGCTTTCTTT. It specifies CASSLTNLNTEAFF. V gene TRBV7-9 combines with J gene TRBJ1-1; D gene unclear. There are 14 residues in the CDR3. The V and J ends lost 2 bases and 0 bases respectively, with 7 bases between them. The V gene's germline CDR1 is SEHNR and CDR2 FQNEAQ (reference sequence).

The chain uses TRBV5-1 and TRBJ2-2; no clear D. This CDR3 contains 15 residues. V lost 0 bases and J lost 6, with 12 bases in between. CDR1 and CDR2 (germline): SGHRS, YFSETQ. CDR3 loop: CASSLATEVAGELFF. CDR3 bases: TGCGCCAGCAGCTTGGCCACGGAAGTAGCCGGGGAGCTGTTTTTT.

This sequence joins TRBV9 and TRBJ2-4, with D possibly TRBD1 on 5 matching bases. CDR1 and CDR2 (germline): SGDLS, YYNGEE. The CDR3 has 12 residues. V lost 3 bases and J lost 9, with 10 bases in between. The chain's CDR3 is CASSAQETIQYF. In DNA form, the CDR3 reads TGTGCCAGCAGCGCACAGGAGACCATTCAGTACTTC.

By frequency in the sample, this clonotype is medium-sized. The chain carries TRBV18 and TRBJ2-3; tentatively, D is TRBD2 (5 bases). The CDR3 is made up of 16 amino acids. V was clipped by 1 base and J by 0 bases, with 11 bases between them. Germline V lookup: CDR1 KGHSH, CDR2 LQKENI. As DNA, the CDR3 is TGTGCCAGCTCACCACAACAGACTACTAGCACAGATACGCAGTATTTT. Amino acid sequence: CASSPQQTTSTDTQYF.